Presented here are 4 T cell receptor beta chains from one specimen sequenced in a study of response to subunit inactivated influenza vaccine. TCRdb re-derived calls from the RT-PCR reads in MiXCR, one entry per CDR3 protein. The table records about 610,000 distinct CDR3 sequences, 14% of them present only once. Sequenced material: PBMCs from blood, taken 11 to 12 days after vaccination. The receptor set was obtained from a man aged 45-65 years who received an inactivated influenza vaccine.

At least ten counts were recorded for this clonotype. The chain links TRBV3-1 to TRBJ2-1; 7 bases align to TRBD1. V lost 0 bases and J lost 2; bases outside the gene matches: 7. The CDR3 spans 17 residues. Germline-derived CDR1 and CDR2 are LGHDT and YNNKEL (reference sequence). The CDR3 sequence: CASSQDGDRGAYNEQFF. The CDR3 region has the DNA TGTGCCAGCAGCCAAGATGGGGACAGAGGAGCCTACAATGAGCAGTTCTTC.

This clonotype was seen a few times. The chain joins TRBV18 to TRBJ2-6; D uncertain. From germline, CDR1 is KGHSH and CDR2 LQKENI. Trimming took off 0 bases at V and 0 bases at J, with 12 bases between the two ends. This CDR3 region has 18 residues. CDR3 loop: CASSPPGRKISGANVLTF. CDR3 DNA sequence: TGTGCCAGCTCACCACCGGGTCGGAAAATCTCTGGGGCCAACGTCCTGACTTTC.

The rearrangement joins TRBV20-1 to TRBJ2-1; 13 bases match TRBD2. Trimming took 5 bases from V and 6 from J; bases not matched to a gene: 7. Per germline, CDR1 DFQATT and CDR2 SNEGSKA (reference sequence). The CDR3 runs 15 residues. Here the CDR3 DNA reads TGCAGTGCTGGGACTAGCGGGGCGTTAGCCAATGAGCAGTTCTTC. Its translation is CSAGTSGALANEQFF.

With respect to this clonotype: The junction departs from germline at one end; a sequencing error may be responsible. The CDR3 spells CASSLGGGPYDQYF. The DNA of the CDR3 is TGTGCCAGCAGCTTGGGCGGGGGACCTTACGATCAGTACTTC. The J gene is TRBJ2-7, the V gene TRBV7-2; 7 bases are shared with TRBD2. Germline V gives CDR1 SGHTA, CDR2 FQGNSA. CDR3 length: 14 amino acids.